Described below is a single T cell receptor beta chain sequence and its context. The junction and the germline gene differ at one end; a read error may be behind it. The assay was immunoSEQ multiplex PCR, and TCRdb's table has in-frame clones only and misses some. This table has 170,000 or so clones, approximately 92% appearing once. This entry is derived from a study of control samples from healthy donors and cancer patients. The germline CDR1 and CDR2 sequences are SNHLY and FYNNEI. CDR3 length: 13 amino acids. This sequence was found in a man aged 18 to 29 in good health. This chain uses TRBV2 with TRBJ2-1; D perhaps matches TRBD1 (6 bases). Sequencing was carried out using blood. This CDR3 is CASSADSSNAQFF. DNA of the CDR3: TGTGCCAGCAGTGCGGACAGTTCTAATGCGCAGTTCTTC.